Included here is one T cell receptor (beta chain) sequence, with context. Vbeta (60) and Jbeta (13) primers were used in the PCR. Libraries were prepared by immunoSEQ multiplex PCR; TCRdb keeps only in-frame clonotypes and omits some of them. The sample gives around 190,000 clones, 84% of which show up once; 1.2% is in the top ten. This sample is part of a study of cytomegalovirus exposure and HLA in healthy donors. V lost 0 bases, J lost 7 bases, and 8 bases stayed unmatched. The CDR3 consists of 16 residues. Germline lookup yields CDR1 WNHNN and CDR2 SYGVQD (reference sequence). This clonotype was obtained from a girl aged 2-10 years in good health and CMV-seropositive. The chain joins TRBV10-1 to TRBJ2-2, with 7 bases identical to TRBD2. Source material: PBMCs. CDR3 coding DNA: TGCGCCAGCAGTGAGTCCGGGAGCGGGGACGGCGGGGAGCTGTTTTTT. It translates to CASSESGSGDGGELFF.